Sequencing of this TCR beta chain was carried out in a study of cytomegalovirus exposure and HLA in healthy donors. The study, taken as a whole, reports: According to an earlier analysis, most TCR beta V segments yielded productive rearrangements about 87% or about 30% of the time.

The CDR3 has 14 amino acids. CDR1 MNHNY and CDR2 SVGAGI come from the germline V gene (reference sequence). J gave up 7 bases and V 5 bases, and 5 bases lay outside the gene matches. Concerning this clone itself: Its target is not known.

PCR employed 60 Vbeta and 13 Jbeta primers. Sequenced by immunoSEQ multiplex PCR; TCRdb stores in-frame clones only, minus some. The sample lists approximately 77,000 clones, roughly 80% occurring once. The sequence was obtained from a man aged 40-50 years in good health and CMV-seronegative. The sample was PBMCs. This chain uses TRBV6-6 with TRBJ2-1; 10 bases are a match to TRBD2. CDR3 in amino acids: CASSQLAGRNEQFF. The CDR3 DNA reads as TGTGCCAGCAGTCAACTAGCGGGAAGGAATGAGCAGTTCTTC.